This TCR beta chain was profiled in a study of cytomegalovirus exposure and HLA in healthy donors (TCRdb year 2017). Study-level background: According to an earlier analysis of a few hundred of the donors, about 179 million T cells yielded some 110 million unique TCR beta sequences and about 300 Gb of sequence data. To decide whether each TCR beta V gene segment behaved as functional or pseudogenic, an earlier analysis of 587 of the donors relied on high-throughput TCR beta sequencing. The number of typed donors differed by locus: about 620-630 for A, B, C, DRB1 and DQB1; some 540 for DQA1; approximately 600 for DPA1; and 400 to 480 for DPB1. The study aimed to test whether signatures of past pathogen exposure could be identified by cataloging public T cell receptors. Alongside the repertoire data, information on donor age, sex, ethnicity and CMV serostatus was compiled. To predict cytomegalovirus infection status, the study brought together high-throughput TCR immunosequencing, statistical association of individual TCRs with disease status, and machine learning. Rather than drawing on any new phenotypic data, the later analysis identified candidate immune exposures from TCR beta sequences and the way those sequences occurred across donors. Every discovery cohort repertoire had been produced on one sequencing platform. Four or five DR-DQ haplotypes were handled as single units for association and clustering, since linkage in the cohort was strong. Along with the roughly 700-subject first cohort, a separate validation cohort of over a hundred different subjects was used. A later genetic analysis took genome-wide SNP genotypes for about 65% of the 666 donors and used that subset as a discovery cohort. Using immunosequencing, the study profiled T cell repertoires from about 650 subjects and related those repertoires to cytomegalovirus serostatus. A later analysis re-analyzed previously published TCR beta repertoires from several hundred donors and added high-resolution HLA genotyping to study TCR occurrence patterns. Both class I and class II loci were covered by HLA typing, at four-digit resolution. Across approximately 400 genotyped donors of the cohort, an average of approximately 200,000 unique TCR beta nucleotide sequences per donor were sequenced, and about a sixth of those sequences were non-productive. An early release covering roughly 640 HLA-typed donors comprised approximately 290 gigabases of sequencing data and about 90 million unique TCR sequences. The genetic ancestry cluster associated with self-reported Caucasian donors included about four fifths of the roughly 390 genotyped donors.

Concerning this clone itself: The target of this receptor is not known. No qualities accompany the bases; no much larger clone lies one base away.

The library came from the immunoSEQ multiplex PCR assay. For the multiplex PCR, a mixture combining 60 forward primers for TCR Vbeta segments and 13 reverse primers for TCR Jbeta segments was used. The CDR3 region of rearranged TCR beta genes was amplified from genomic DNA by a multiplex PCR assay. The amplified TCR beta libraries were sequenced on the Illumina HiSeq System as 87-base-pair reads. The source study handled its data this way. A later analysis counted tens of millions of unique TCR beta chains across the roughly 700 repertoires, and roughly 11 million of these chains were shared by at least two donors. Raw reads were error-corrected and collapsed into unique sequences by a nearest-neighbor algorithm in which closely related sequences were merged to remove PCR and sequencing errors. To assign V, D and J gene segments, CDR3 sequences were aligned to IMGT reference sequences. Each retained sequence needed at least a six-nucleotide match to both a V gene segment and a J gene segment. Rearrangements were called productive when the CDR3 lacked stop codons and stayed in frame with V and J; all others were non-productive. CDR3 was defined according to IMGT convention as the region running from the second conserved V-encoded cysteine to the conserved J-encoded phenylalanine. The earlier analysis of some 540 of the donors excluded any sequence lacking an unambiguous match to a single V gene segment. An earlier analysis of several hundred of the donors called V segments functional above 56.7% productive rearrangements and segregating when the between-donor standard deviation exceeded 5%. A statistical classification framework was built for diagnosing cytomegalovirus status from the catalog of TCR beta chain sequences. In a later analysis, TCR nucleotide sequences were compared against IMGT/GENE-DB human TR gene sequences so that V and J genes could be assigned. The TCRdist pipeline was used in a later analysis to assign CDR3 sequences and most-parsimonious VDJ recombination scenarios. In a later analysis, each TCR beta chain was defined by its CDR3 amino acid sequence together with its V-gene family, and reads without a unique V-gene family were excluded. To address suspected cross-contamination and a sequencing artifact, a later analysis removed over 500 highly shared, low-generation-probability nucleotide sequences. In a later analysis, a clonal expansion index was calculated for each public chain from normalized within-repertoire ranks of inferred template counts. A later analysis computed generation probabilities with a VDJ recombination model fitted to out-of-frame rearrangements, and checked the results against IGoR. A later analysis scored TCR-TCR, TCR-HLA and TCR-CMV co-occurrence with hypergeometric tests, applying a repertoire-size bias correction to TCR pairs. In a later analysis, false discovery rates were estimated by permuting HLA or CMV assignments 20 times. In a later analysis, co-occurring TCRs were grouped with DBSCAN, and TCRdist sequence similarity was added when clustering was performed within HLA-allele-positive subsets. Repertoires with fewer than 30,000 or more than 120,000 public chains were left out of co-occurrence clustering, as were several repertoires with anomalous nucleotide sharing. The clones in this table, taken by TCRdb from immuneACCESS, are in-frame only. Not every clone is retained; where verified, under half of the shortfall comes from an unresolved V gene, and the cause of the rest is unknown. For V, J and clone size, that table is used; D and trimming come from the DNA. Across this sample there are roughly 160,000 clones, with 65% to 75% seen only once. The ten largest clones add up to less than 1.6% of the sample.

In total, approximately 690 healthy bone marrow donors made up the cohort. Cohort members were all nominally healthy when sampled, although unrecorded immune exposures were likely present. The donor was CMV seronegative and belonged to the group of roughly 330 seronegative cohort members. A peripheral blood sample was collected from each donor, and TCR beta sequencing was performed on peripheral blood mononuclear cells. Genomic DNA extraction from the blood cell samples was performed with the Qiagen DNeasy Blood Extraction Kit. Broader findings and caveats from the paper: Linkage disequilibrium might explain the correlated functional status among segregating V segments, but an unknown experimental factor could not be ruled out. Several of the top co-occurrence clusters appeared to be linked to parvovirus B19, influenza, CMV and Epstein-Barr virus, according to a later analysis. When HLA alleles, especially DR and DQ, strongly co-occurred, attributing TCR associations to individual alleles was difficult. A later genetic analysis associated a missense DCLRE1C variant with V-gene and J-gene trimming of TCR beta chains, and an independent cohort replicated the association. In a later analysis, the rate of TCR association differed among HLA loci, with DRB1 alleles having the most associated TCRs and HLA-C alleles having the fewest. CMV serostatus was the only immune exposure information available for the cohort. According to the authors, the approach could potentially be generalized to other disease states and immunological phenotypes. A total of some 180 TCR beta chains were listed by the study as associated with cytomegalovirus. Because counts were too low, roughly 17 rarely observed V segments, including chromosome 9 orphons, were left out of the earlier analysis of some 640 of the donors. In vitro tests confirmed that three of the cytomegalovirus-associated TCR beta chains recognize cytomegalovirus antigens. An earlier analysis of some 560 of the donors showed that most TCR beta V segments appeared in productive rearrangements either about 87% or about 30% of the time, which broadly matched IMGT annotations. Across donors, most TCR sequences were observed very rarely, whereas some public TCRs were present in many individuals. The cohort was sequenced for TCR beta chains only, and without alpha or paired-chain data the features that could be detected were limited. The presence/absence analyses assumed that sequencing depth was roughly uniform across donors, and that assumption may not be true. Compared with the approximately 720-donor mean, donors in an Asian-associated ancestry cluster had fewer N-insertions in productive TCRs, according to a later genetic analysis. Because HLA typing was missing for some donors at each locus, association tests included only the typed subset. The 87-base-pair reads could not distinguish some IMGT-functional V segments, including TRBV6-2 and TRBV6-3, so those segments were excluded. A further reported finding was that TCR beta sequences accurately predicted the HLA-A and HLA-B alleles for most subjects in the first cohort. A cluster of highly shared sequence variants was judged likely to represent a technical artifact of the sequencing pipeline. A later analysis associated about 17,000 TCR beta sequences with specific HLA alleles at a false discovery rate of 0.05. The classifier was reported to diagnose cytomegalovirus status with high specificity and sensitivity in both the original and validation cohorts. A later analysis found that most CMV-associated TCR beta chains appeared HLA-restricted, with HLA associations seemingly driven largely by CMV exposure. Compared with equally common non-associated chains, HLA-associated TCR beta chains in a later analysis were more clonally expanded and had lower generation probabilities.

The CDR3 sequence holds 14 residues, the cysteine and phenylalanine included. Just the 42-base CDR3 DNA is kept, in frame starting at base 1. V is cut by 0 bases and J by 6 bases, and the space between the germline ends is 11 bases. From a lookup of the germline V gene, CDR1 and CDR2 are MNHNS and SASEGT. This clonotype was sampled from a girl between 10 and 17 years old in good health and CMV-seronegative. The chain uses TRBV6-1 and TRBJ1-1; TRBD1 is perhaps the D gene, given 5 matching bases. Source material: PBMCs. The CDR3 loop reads CASSEAGQGPEAFF. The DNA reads TGTGCCAGCAGTGAAGCAGGTCAGGGCCCTGAAGCTTTCTTT.